The clone carrying this T cell receptor (beta chain) occurred many times. These data belong to a study of Graves' ophthalmopathy and Graves' hyperthyroidism. The authors amplified TCR beta CDR3 regions from RNA transcripts. An opening RT-PCR round employed HTBI primers and preceded a second-round multiplex PCR. TCRdb redid the calling of the multiplex PCR reads with MiXCR, one entry per CDR3 protein. The sample holds fewer than 650,000 distinct CDR3 sequences; about 20% are singletons and the top ten take around 6.5%. The clonotype comes from a woman aged 18-30 years with stable Graves' hyperthyroidism. Some clones in this sample may be carry-over from other donors' samples. Input material: peripheral blood.

CDR3 amino acids: CASSLTGVPETQYF. The CDR3, as DNA: TGTGCCAGCAGTCTTACAGGGGTCCCAGAGACCCAGTACTTC. The chain recombines TRBV12-3 or TRBV12-4 with TRBJ2-5, with 7 bases matching TRBD1. The CDR3 loop spans 14 amino acids. With 5 bases clipped from V and 4 bases from J, the junction kept 7 bases outside the gene matches.